The sequence of this TCR beta chain was determined in a study of T-cell reconstitution after alpha-beta-depleted transplantation in children (dated by TCRdb to about 2016). Study-level background: T-cell immune reconstitution after TCRalphabeta/CD19-depleted allogeneic hematopoietic cell transplantation in children was quantitatively tracked in the study by means of TCR repertoire profiling. What the research found in general, with its limitations: In some patients, the high TCRbeta diversity seen at day 60 was put down to recipient T cells and intrathymic progenitors that had survived conditioning. About two months after transplant, the apparently early recovery of alphabetaT-cell counts reportedly depended on just several hundred clones that had expanded rapidly and came from non-depleted graft cells. Over subsequent months, a decline in hyperexpanded clone frequencies was noted, and after one year, T-cell counts and TCRbeta diversity were mostly ascribed to newly produced T cells.

V and J are truncated by 1 base and 0 bases respectively, leaving an intervening sequence of 10 bases. The CDR3 runs 15 residues from the cysteine to the phenylalanine. The kept DNA is CDR3 alone, 45 bases in frame from the first base. The germline V gene provides CDR1 SGHRS and CDR2 YFSETQ. The sample's time point label, decoded: day 60 (about 2 months) after transplantation. This specimen's treatment or condition label, per the study, means: allogeneic hematopoietic cell transplantation with graft depleted of TCRalphabeta T cells and CD19 B cells. The children who served as transplant recipients had been given grafts of TCRalphabeta/CD19-depleted allogeneic hematopoietic cells. To prepare the library, PCR was applied. The listed sequencing device is Illumina HiSeq 2500. TCR libraries were prepared with molecular barcoding, using unique molecular identifiers to normalize TCRbeta repertoire quantification. TCRdb took the public reads, trimmed them with fastp at Q25, ran MiXCR for clone calling and kept in-frame beta chains. Rows are unified per CDR3 protein, each entry keeping the most common DNA and genes. A total of over 100,000 distinct CDR3 sequences appear in this sample, approximately 6% of them only once. About 6.1% of the sample is held by the ten biggest clonotypes.

Many counts were recorded for this clonotype. What antigen it recognizes has not been identified. No base-level quality is on record; no much larger clone is a single base apart. The origin of this receptor is a female patient aged 2-9 years who had a stem cell transplant for Fanconi anemia, so the T cells may come from the graft donor. The material was PBMCs, mostly from graft donor cells, obtained 60 days after TCRalphabeta/CD19-depleted stem cell transplant. The chain uses TRBV5-1 and TRBJ2-5; the D gene remains uncertain. The CDR3 has the sequence CASSLLPGDQETQYF. Here is the DNA: TGCGCCAGCAGCTTGTTGCCAGGAGACCAAGAGACCCAGTACTTC.